One and the same sample provided the 27 T cell receptor beta chains below, sequenced in a study of long-term antiretroviral therapy in people with HIV (dated by TCRdb to between 2021 and 2024). The immunoSEQ hsTCRB v3.0 assay was used at survey level resolution to sequence the TRB variable region. TCRdb's version of the immuneACCESS table is confined to in-frame rearrangements and falls short of the full clone set. An unresolved V gene accounts for under half of the shortfall where checked; the remainder is of unknown origin. For this sample the table gives over 30,000 clones, of which approximately 74% were detected only once. The top ten constitute 3% to 3.5% of the sample. The sample was unsorted PBMCs, taken 3 years after starting antiretroviral therapy. These receptors originate from a man aged 50 to 59 with HIV.

The V call is TRBV27, the J call TRBJ1-5; 8 nucleotides agree with TRBD1. V shed 5 bases, J shed 2 bases, and the junction held 5 bases outside the gene matches. The CDR3 has 15 residues. Germline lookup yields CDR1 MNHEY and CDR2 SMNVEV (reference sequence). This chain's CDR3 is CASSRTGGGNQPQHF. The DNA of the CDR3 is TGTGCCAGCAGTCGAACAGGGGGGGGCAATCAGCCCCAGCATTTT.

The sample holds a few counts of this clone. The V gene is TRBV19, the J gene TRBJ1-5; 9 nucleotides align to TRBD1. The CDR3 length is 15 residues. Trimming removed 3 bases from V and 6 bases from J; junction bases left unmatched: 6. Germline loops: CDR1 LNHDA, CDR2 SQIVND (reference sequence). Written as DNA, the CDR3 is TGTGCCAGTAGTATCCGGGACAGGGTGGTTCAGCCCCAGCATTTT. Translating gives CASSIRDRVVQPQHF.

The J gene is TRBJ2-1, the V gene TRBV29-1, with 7 bases matching TRBD2. Trimming at V came to 5 bases and at J to 3 bases, leaving 13 bases not matched to a gene. Looked up from germline, CDR1 is SQVTM and CDR2 is ANQGSEA. The CDR3 is 16 residues long. The CDR3 is CSVPRGGEGIYNEQFF. The CDR3 coding sequence is TGCAGCGTTCCTCGGGGAGGGGAGGGGATCTACAATGAGCAGTTCTTC.

The V and J genes are TRBV2 and TRBJ1-5, with TRBD1 as a possible D gene (6 bases). The V end lost 4 bases, the J end lost 3 bases, and 13 bases lay between the germline ends. CDR3 length: 15 residues. Germline CDR1 reads SNHLY; CDR2 reads FYNNEI. CDR3 sequence (DNA): TGTGCCAGCAGTGCGAGGACAGCCCCCAATCAGCCCCAGCATTTT. This codes for CASSARTAPNQPQHF.

The V call is TRBV30, the J call TRBJ1-2, with a tentative D call TRBD1 (5 bases). V gave up 4 bases and J gave up 4 bases, with 10 bases separating them. The CDR3 length is 12 residues. CDR1 and CDR2 from the germline V gene are GTSNPN and SVGIG (reference sequence). DNA of the CDR3: TGTGCCTGGACTCACGGGGGCTATGGCTACACCTTC. This gives the protein CAWTHGGYGYTF.

The chain recombines TRBV27 with TRBJ2-1; D may correspond to TRBD1 or TRBD2 (5 bases each). This CDR3 is built from 15 residues. V dropped 9 bases and J dropped 0 bases, with 15 bases sitting between them. From germline, CDR1 is MNHEY and CDR2 SMNVEV (reference sequence). The CDR3 DNA reads TGTGCCAGAGGGGTCTTGGCGGGCTCCTACAATGAGCAGTTCTTC. Its protein product is CARGVLAGSYNEQFF.

V and J are TRBV4-3 and TRBJ2-1; possibly TRBD1 for D (5 bases). Germline CDR1 is LGHNA and CDR2 is YSLEER. V gave up 1 base and J gave up 4 bases, with 14 bases separating them. The CDR3 sequence is 16 residues long. The DNA of the CDR3 is TGCGCCAGCAGCCAAGCTACAGGTAATGGGTACAATGAGCAGTTCTTC. It is translated as CASSQATGNGYNEQFF.

Here the CDR3 reads CASSLGDAYEQYF. The CDR3 DNA reads as TGTGCCAGCAGCTTGGGGGATGCCTACGAGCAGTACTTC. The chain employs TRBV5-4 and TRBJ2-7; D unclear. Germline V gives CDR1 SGHNT, CDR2 YYREEE (reference sequence). The CDR3 covers 13 residues. Deletions cut 0 bases from V and 2 bases from J, with 6 bases between.

This clone was seen a few times. The chain joins TRBV7-8 to TRBJ2-7; 7 bases are a match to TRBD2. This CDR3 is built from 15 residues. Germline V gives CDR1 SGHVS, CDR2 FQNEAQ. V lost 4 bases and J lost 7; bases outside the gene matches: 13. Written as DNA, the CDR3 is TGTGCCAGCAGCTCAGGTCTAGCGGCCCTCGGGGAGCAGTACTTC. It translates to CASSSGLAALGEQYF.

This chain connects TRBV5-1 to TRBJ2-7; 9 bases match TRBD2. This CDR3 contains 15 residues. Germline-derived CDR1 and CDR2 are SGHRS and YFSETQ. J was trimmed by 0 bases and V by 0 bases; bases with no gene match: 1. The CDR3 sequence: CASSLGLAASYEQYF. The CDR3 DNA reads as TGCGCCAGCAGCTTGGGACTAGCGGCCTCCTACGAGCAGTACTTC.

This clone was seen a few times. The V gene is TRBV10-3, the J gene TRBJ2-1; D not certain. Germline assignment: CDR1 ENHRY and CDR2 SYGVKD. The V end lost 2 bases, the J end lost 10 bases, and 9 bases lay between the germline ends. The CDR3 sequence is 12 residues long. CDR3 amino acids: CAISEKELEQFF. The CDR3 region has the DNA TGTGCCATCAGTGAGAAGGAACTGGAGCAGTTCTTC.

The chain uses TRBV7-9 and TRBJ2-1; perhaps TRBD1 as D (6 bases). Per germline, CDR1 SEHNR and CDR2 FQNEAQ (reference sequence). V was trimmed by 5 bases and J by 8 bases, leaving 10 bases between them. The CDR3 covers 12 residues. For the CDR3, the DNA is TGTGCCAGCAGCCAAGGGGGAGATGAGCAGTTCTTC. Its translation is CASSQGGDEQFF.

The chain recombines TRBV4-3 with TRBJ2-1; no definite D call. This CDR3 is built from 15 residues. CDR1 and CDR2 (germline): LGHNA, YSLEER. Trimming stripped 0 bases from V and 4 bases from J, with 10 bases between. CDR3 sequence reads: CASSQDSDGYNEQFF. CDR3 DNA: TGCGCCAGCAGCCAAGACTCCGATGGGTACAATGAGCAGTTCTTC.

In this sample, this clone turned up once. The chain is built from TRBV5-6 and TRBJ2-1, with D possibly matching TRBD2 (6 bases). The length of the CDR3 is 16 residues. From germline, CDR1 is SGHDT and CDR2 YYEEEE. V dropped 3 bases and J dropped 0 bases, with 13 bases sitting between them. CDR3: CASSWAGFGSYNEQFF. The CDR3 DNA reads TGTGCCAGCAGCTGGGCGGGGTTCGGCTCCTACAATGAGCAGTTCTTC. The full variable domain, rest sourced from reference TRBV5-6 and TRBJ2-1, is DAGVTQSPTHLIKTRGQQVTLRCSPKSGHDTVSWYQQALGQGPQFIFQYYEEEERQRGNFPDRFSGHQFPNYSSELNVNALLLGDSALYLCASSWAGFGSYNEQFFGPGTRLTVL.

This clone was recorded only once. The V and J genes are TRBV28 and TRBJ1-3; no reliable D call. This CDR3 region has 15 residues. Germline assignment: CDR1 MDHEN and CDR2 SYDVKM. The germline V and J ends were trimmed by 7 bases and 4 bases, with 17 bases remaining between them. In nucleotides, the CDR3 is TGTGCCAGCACCCTTGCGAGGGCTGGAGGAAACACCATATATTTT. Translating it yields CASTLARAGGNTIYF.

In its sample, this clone was seen a few times. The chain links TRBV28 to TRBJ2-7, with D unresolved. This CDR3 is 12 amino acids long. V shed 4 bases and J shed 3 bases, with 7 bases lying between them. Per germline, CDR1 MDHEN and CDR2 SYDVKM. This chain's CDR3 is CASSSTLYEQYF. CDR3 nucleotides: TGTGCCAGCAGTTCCACCCTCTACGAGCAGTACTTC. The whole variable domain, filled in from reference TRBV28 and TRBJ2-7, reads DVKVTQSSRYLVKRTGEKVFLECVQDMDHENMFWYRQDPGLGLRLIYFSYDVKMKEKGDIPEGYSVSREKKERFSLILESASTNQTSMYLCASSSTLYEQYFGPGTRLTVT.

The chain couples TRBV10-3 to TRBJ1-2, with D tentatively TRBD1 (6 bases). In germline, CDR1 is ENHRY, CDR2 SYGVKD. Between the trimmed V and J ends, which lost 5 bases and 8 bases, there was a span of 12 bases. CDR3 length equals 12 residues. The CDR3, as DNA: TGTGCCATCAGTACCAGGGGAAGCGGCTACACCTTC. This sequence encodes CAISTRGSGYTF.

V gene TRBV6-5 combines with J gene TRBJ2-7; TRBD1 aligns across 7 bases. Germline trimming cut 6 bases from V and 4 bases from J; bases unmatched to any gene: 9. The CDR3 loop spans 14 amino acids. Germline V CDR1 and CDR2: MNHEY, SVGAGI. CDR3: CASSVQGFEYEQYF. As DNA, the CDR3 is TGTGCCAGCAGCGTACAGGGGTTCGAATACGAGCAGTACTTC.

This clone turned up a few times. This rearrangement joins TRBV7-9 to TRBJ2-3; no clear D. V shed 7 bases and J shed 6 bases, with 11 bases lying between them. Germline values: CDR1 SEHNR, CDR2 FQNEAQ (reference sequence). This CDR3 has 12 residues. CDR3 DNA sequence: TGTGCCAGCACCGAAAACTCGGATACGCAGTATTTT. Protein sequence: CASTENSDTQYF. The full variable domain, in which reference TRBV7-9 and TRBJ2-3 provide the parts outside the CDR3, is DTGVSQNPRHKITKRGQNVTFRCDPISEHNRLYWYRQTLGQGPEFLTYFQNEAQLEKSRLLSDRFSAERPKGSFSTLEIQRTEQGDSAMYLCASTENSDTQYFGPGTRLTVL.

The chain uses TRBV7-8 and TRBJ1-2; D possibly corresponds to TRBD1 (6 bases). Germline lookup yields CDR1 SGHVS and CDR2 FQNEAQ. V was shortened by 5 bases and J by 2 bases, with 15 bases between the two germline ends. The CDR3 has 15 residues. CDR3 loop: CASSLRGGPNYGYTF. CDR3 DNA sequence: TGTGCCAGCAGCCTGAGGGGGGGACCCAACTATGGCTACACCTTC.

This clone was seen only a few times. This chain's CDR3 is CASSLELDPYNEQFF. The CDR3 bases are TGTGCCAGCAGCTTAGAACTAGATCCCTACAATGAGCAGTTCTTC. The chain employs TRBV7-9 and TRBJ2-1, with D possibly being TRBD2 (5 bases). Germline CDR1 is SEHNR and CDR2 is FQNEAQ (reference sequence). The CDR3 runs 15 residues. V lost 1 base to trimming and J lost 2 bases, with 9 bases between them.

V usage is TRBV25-1 and J usage is TRBJ2-3; tentatively, D is TRBD1 (6 bases). Germline values: CDR1 MGHDK, CDR2 SYGVNS. V was cut by 2 bases and J by 3 bases, with 12 bases left in between. The CDR3 is 15 residues long. The CDR3 sequence is CASSEMGQQTDTQYF. CDR3 bases: TGTGCCAGCAGTGAAATGGGACAACAAACAGATACGCAGTATTTT.

The chain employs TRBV6-1 and TRBJ1-2; 9 nucleotides match TRBD1. This CDR3 has 15 amino acids. Germline-derived CDR1 and CDR2 are MNHNS and SASEGT. Trimming at V came to 4 bases and at J to 3 bases, leaving 6 bases not matched to a gene. The CDR3 reads CASSVGQGFYYGYTF. The CDR3 DNA follows: TGTGCCAGCAGTGTAGGACAGGGGTTTTACTATGGCTACACCTTC.

The chain has TRBV7-9 and TRBJ1-2; D not resolved. V lost 4 bases and J lost 7, with 10 bases in between. The CDR3 has 12 residues. Germline CDR1 reads SEHNR; CDR2 reads FQNEAQ (reference sequence). CDR3 nucleotides: TGTGCCAGCAGCTCCGACATCGGTGGCTACACCTTC. Protein sequence: CASSSDIGGYTF.

This chain uses TRBV27 with TRBJ2-7; 7 bases agree with TRBD2. Germline V lookup: CDR1 MNHEY, CDR2 SMNVEV (reference sequence). The CDR3 length is 16 residues. V dropped 0 bases and J dropped 0; count of bases not matched to a gene: 5. CDR3 sequence: CASSLSAGESSYEQYF. The CDR3 DNA reads as TGTGCCAGCAGTTTATCCGCGGGGGAGTCCTCCTACGAGCAGTACTTC.

V and J are TRBV7-2 and TRBJ2-2; D not certain. The CDR3 length is 15 residues. The germline V gene encodes CDR1 SGHTA and CDR2 FQGNSA. Trimming shortened V by 1 base and J by 3 bases, and 9 bases separated the two germline ends. CDR3 nucleotides: TGTGCCAGCAGCTTAGGTCTAGTGGACACCGGGGAGCTGTTTTTT. This sequence encodes CASSLGLVDTGELFF.

J is TRBJ2-5 and V is TRBV5-1; TRBD1 agrees at 8 bases. The CDR3 totals 17 residues. Germline CDR1 reads SGHRS; CDR2 reads YFSETQ. Trimming cost V 1 base and J 5 bases; bases outside gene matches: 13. The CDR3 DNA sequence: TGCGCCAGCAGCTTGCGGCCAGGGGGCCGGTCGGGGGAGACCCAGTACTTC. Translated, it gives CASSLRPGGRSGETQYF.